This T cell receptor (beta chain) was identified during a study of T cell changes during pregnancy in multiple sclerosis. Generated by immunoSEQ multiplex PCR, the TCRdb table keeps only in-frame clones and is missing some. The sample carries 43,000 or so clones, under 95% recorded once. The V gene's germline CDR1 is SGHTA and CDR2 FQGTGA. With 5 bases clipped from V and 7 bases from J, the junction kept 8 bases outside the gene matches. CDR3 length: 16 amino acids. The sample consisted of PBMCs (not recorded whether the cells were cultured). The V call is TRBV7-3, the J call TRBJ2-2; 12 nucleotides agree with TRBD2. The sequence was obtained from a female donor with multiple sclerosis, enrolled in a pregnancy study. The CDR3 DNA sequence: TGTGCCAGCAGCGCGACTAGCGGGAGTGTTATCGGGGAGCTGTTTTTT. Residues: CASSATSGSVIGELFF.